A selection of T cell receptor beta chains follows, all from one sample in a study of Ad26.COV2.S vaccination and SARS-CoV-2 variants. TCRdb's copy holds only in-frame clones and misses some; the assay was immunoSEQ multiplex PCR. Among about 680,000 clones, roughly 90% were seen once, and the ten largest hold over 1.3%. The sequenced sample was peripheral blood, obtained in a trial of Ad26.COV2.S vaccine versus placebo. All receptors derive from a person between 18 and 65 years old who received the Ad26.COV2.S COVID-19 vaccine or a placebo. The CDR3 runs from the conserved cysteine through the conserved F or W. Fields, in order: V gene, J gene, clone size, CDR3 length, D gene, CDR3 protein, CDR3 DNA. A D gene is named only where the DNA matches it firmly. Clone sizes are given selectively: once, few, many, or a class where the clone is expanded.

V: TRBV28; J: TRBJ1-6; size: .; length: 12; D: .; CDR3: CASSSPLSPLHF; DNA: TGTGCCAGCAGTTCCCCCTTATCACCCCTCCACTTT
V: TRBV7-2; J: TRBJ1-2; size: .; length: 13; D: TRBD1; CDR3: CASSSLTGDGYTF; DNA: TGTGCCAGCAGCTCCCTGACAGGGGATGGCTACACCTTC
V: TRBV30; J: TRBJ2-3; size: .; length: 14; D: TRBD2; CDR3: CAWGSGGGRDTQYF; DNA: TGTGCCTGGGGGTCGGGCGGGGGGAGAGATACGCAGTATTTT
V: TRBV4-3; J: TRBJ1-6; size: .; length: 15; D: .; CDR3: CASSQRAHYNSPLHF; DNA: TGCGCCAGCAGCCAGAGGGCCCACTATAATTCACCCCTCCACTTT
V: TRBV7-2; J: TRBJ2-5; size: .; length: 14; D: TRBD2; CDR3: CASSLGTRSETQYF; DNA: TGTGCCAGCAGCTTAGGGACTAGGTCAGAGACCCAGTACTTC
V: TRBV25-1; J: TRBJ1-1; size: once; length: 13; D: .; CDR3: CASSATGHTEAFF; DNA: TGTGCCAGCAGTGCCACAGGTCACACTGAAGCTTTCTTT
V: TRBV12-3/TRBV12-4; J: TRBJ2-5; size: .; length: 12; D: .; CDR3: CASSWWGETQYF; DNA: TGTGCCAGCAGTTGGTGGGGAGAGACCCAGTACTTC
V: TRBV30; J: TRBJ2-1; size: .; length: 14; D: .; CDR3: CAWKAQGSYNEQFF; DNA: TGTGCCTGGAAGGCCCAGGGCTCCTACAATGAGCAGTTCTTC
V: TRBV21-1; J: TRBJ2-7; size: .; length: 18; D: .; CDR3: CASSTLTTRDRGTCEQYF; DNA: TGTGCCAGCAGCACACTAACAACCCGGGACAGGGGCACCTGCGAGCAGTACTTC
V: TRBV29-1; J: TRBJ2-2; size: .; length: 13; D: TRBD1; CDR3: CSVDRGLTGELFF; DNA: TGCAGCGTTGATAGGGGGCTCACCGGGGAGCTGTTTTTT
V: TRBV30; J: TRBJ1-1; size: .; length: 12; D: .; CDR3: CAWSSSGTEAFF; DNA: TGTGCCTGGAGTTCATCTGGCACTGAAGCTTTCTTT
V: TRBV19; J: TRBJ1-5; size: .; length: 15; D: TRBD1; CDR3: CASSKTGNGNQPQHF; DNA: TGTGCCAGTAGTAAGACAGGGAACGGCAATCAGCCCCAGCATTTT
V: TRBV11-3; J: TRBJ1-1; size: .; length: 14; D: TRBD1; CDR3: CASSPGQGNTEAFF; DNA: TGTGCCAGCAGCCCCGGACAGGGAAACACTGAAGCTTTCTTT
V: TRBV5-1; J: TRBJ2-7; size: .; length: 14; D: .; CDR3: CASSRDRSSYEQYF; DNA: TGCGCCAGTAGCCGGGACCGGAGCTCCTACGAGCAGTACTTC
V: TRBV4-1; J: TRBJ2-3; size: once; length: 16; D: TRBD2; CDR3: CASSHPRAGGSDTQYF; DNA: TGCGCCAGCAGCCATCCCAGGGCGGGGGGATCAGATACGCAGTATTTT
V: TRBV19; J: TRBJ1-4; size: .; length: 16; D: .; CDR3: CASSLSPGQTNEKLFF; DNA: TGTGCCAGTAGTCTCTCCCCCGGACAGACTAATGAAAAACTGTTTTTT
V: TRBV6-6; J: TRBJ1-5; size: .; length: 14; D: TRBD1; CDR3: CASSWTGSNQPQHF; DNA: TGTGCCAGCAGTTGGACAGGGAGCAATCAGCCCCAGCATTTT
V: TRBV19; J: TRBJ1-3; size: once; length: 16; D: .; CDR3: CASSILQTFSGNTIYF; DNA: TGTGCCAGTAGTATCCTCCAGACCTTCTCTGGAAACACCATATATTTT
V: TRBV5-1; J: TRBJ2-4; size: .; length: 20; D: TRBD2; CDR3: CASSLEEPSGGALAKNIQYF; DNA: TGCGCCAGCAGCTTGGAAGAGCCTAGCGGGGGGGCGCTAGCCAAAAACATTCAGTACTTC
V: TRBV4-3; J: TRBJ1-1; size: .; length: 15; D: .; CDR3: CASSQVVFMNTEAFF; DNA: TGCGCCAGCAGCCAAGTGGTGTTCATGAACACTGAAGCTTTCTTT
V: TRBV4-3; J: TRBJ1-5; size: .; length: 16; D: TRBD1; CDR3: CASSQGWGQGYQPQHF; DNA: TGCGCCAGCAGCCAAGGGTGGGGACAGGGGTATCAGCCCCAGCATTTT
V: TRBV7-6; J: TRBJ2-5; size: .; length: 14; D: TRBD1; CDR3: CASSLGTGGETQYF; DNA: TGTGCCAGCAGCCTCGGGACAGGGGGAGAGACCCAGTACTTC
V: TRBV7-9; J: TRBJ2-2; size: .; length: 14; D: TRBD1; CDR3: CANTDRANTGELFF; DNA: TGTGCCAACACGGACAGGGCGAACACCGGGGAGCTGTTTTTT
V: TRBV4-1; J: TRBJ2-4; size: .; length: 16; D: .; CDR3: CASSQTTGRTKNIQYF; DNA: TGCGCCAGCAGCCAGACAACAGGGAGAACCAAAAACATTCAGTACTTC
V: TRBV9; J: TRBJ1-6; size: .; length: 15; D: .; CDR3: CASSVEGRRNSPLHF; DNA: TGTGCCAGCAGCGTAGAAGGACGGCGTAATTCACCCCTCCACTTT
V: TRBV11-3; J: TRBJ2-6; size: .; length: 15; D: TRBD1; CDR3: CASSSGTAGANVLTF; DNA: TGTGCCAGCAGCTCCGGGACAGCCGGGGCCAACGTCCTGACTTTC
V: TRBV19; J: TRBJ2-7; size: .; length: 13; D: .; CDR3: CASRELGTYEQYF; DNA: TGTGCCAGCCGGGAGCTCGGTACCTACGAGCAGTACTTC
V: TRBV2; J: TRBJ1-4; size: once; length: 15; D: .; CDR3: CASSEGRTTNEKLFF; DNA: TGTGCCAGCAGTGAAGGCAGGACAACTAATGAAAAACTGTTTTTT
V: TRBV3-1/TRBV3-2; J: TRBJ1-2; size: .; length: 14; D: .; CDR3: CASSQDRALGGYTF; DNA: TGTGCCAGCAGCCAAGATAGAGCGCTTGGTGGCTACACCTTC
V: TRBV7-9; J: TRBJ1-6; size: .; length: 14; D: .; CDR3: CASRRSQGGSPLHF; DNA: TGTGCCAGCCGGCGGAGCCAAGGCGGTTCACCCCTCCACTTT
V: TRBV12-3/TRBV12-4; J: TRBJ1-4; size: .; length: 13; D: .; CDR3: CASGGDNNEKLFF; DNA: TGTGCCAGCGGGGGCGACAATAATGAAAAACTGTTTTTT
V: TRBV3-1/TRBV3-2; J: TRBJ2-7; size: .; length: 13; D: .; CDR3: CASSPGDGYEQYF; DNA: TGTGCCAGCAGCCCCGGAGACGGGTACGAGCAGTACTTC
V: TRBV4-2; J: TRBJ2-2; size: .; length: 15; D: .; CDR3: CASSQDQKYTGELFF; DNA: TGTGCCAGCAGCCAAGACCAGAAATACACCGGGGAGCTGTTTTTT
V: TRBV7-9; J: TRBJ2-3; size: .; length: 14; D: .; CDR3: CASSSQTVTDTQYF; DNA: TGTGCCAGCAGCTCCCAAACGGTCACAGATACGCAGTATTTT
V: TRBV5-6; J: TRBJ1-6; size: .; length: 16; D: .; CDR3: CASSLGGTHNGGPLHF; DNA: TGTGCCAGCAGCTTGGGAGGGACACACAACGGGGGTCCCCTCCACTTT
V: TRBV30; J: TRBJ1-2; size: .; length: 13; D: .; CDR3: CAWSVQGVYGYTF; DNA: TGTGCCTGGAGTGTCCAAGGAGTCTATGGCTACACCTTC
V: TRBV2; J: TRBJ2-7; size: .; length: 16; D: .; CDR3: CASSESGKRGAYEQYF; DNA: TGTGCCAGCAGTGAATCAGGAAAACGTGGGGCCTACGAGCAGTACTTC
V: TRBV12-5; J: TRBJ1-5; size: .; length: 13; D: .; CDR3: CASGLVKAQPQHF; DNA: TGTGCTAGTGGTTTGGTAAAGGCTCAGCCCCAGCATTTT
V: TRBV7-2; J: TRBJ1-4; size: .; length: 15; D: .; CDR3: CASSLEAIPNEKLFF; DNA: TGTGCCAGCAGCTTAGAGGCGATCCCTAATGAAAAACTGTTTTTT
V: TRBV11-2; J: TRBJ2-7; size: .; length: 17; D: TRBD1; CDR3: CASSSDRGSILYYEQYF; DNA: TGTGCCAGCAGTTCCGACAGGGGGAGTATCCTATACTACGAGCAGTACTTC
V: TRBV9; J: TRBJ2-3; size: .; length: 15; D: TRBD2; CDR3: CASSVSSGRGDTQYF; DNA: TGTGCCAGCAGCGTATCAAGCGGGAGAGGAGATACGCAGTATTTT
V: TRBV2; J: TRBJ2-1; size: once; length: 17; D: TRBD2; CDR3: CASSLRTSGRSYNEQFF; DNA: TGTGCCAGCAGTCTCCGGACTAGCGGGCGATCCTACAATGAGCAGTTCTTC
V: TRBV5-1; J: TRBJ1-1; size: .; length: 13; D: .; CDR3: CASSLRGSTEAFF; DNA: TGCGCCAGCAGCTTGCGGGGGAGCACTGAAGCTTTCTTT
V: TRBV7-3; J: TRBJ2-3; size: .; length: 14; D: .; CDR3: CASSLTGSTDTQYF; DNA: TGTGCCAGCAGCCTAACAGGGAGCACAGATACGCAGTATTTT
V: TRBV29-1; J: TRBJ1-1; size: .; length: 14; D: TRBD1; CDR3: CSAKTGPRGTEAFF; DNA: TGCAGCGCAAAGACAGGGCCACGGGGCACTGAAGCTTTCTTT
V: TRBV29-1; J: TRBJ1-2; size: .; length: 13; D: .; CDR3: CSVVRQQNYGYTF; DNA: TGCAGCGTTGTTCGTCAACAGAACTATGGCTACACCTTC
V: TRBV4-2; J: TRBJ1-5; size: .; length: 18; D: TRBD1; CDR3: CASSQSLAGQGGGQPQHF; DNA: TGTGCCAGCAGCCAATCCCTCGCGGGACAGGGAGGCGGTCAGCCCCAGCATTTT
V: TRBV5-1; J: TRBJ2-2; size: .; length: 15; D: TRBD1; CDR3: CASSLRQGDTGELFF; DNA: TGCGCCAGCAGCTTGCGACAGGGTGACACCGGGGAGCTGTTTTTT
V: TRBV19; J: TRBJ1-5; size: .; length: 15; D: .; CDR3: CASRARGLRNQPQHF; DNA: TGTGCCAGCCGGGCGCGAGGGTTAAGGAATCAGCCCCAGCATTTT
V: TRBV19; J: TRBJ2-7; size: .; length: 15; D: .; CDR3: CASRPVAGNSYEQYF; DNA: TGTGCCAGTAGGCCTGTAGCCGGGAACTCCTACGAGCAGTACTTC
V: TRBV27; J: TRBJ2-1; size: .; length: 15; D: TRBD2; CDR3: CASSTGTSGLNEQFF; DNA: TGTGCCAGCAGTACCGGGACTAGCGGACTCAATGAGCAGTTCTTC
V: TRBV7-2; J: TRBJ2-7; size: .; length: 14; D: .; CDR3: CASSSWGGFYEQYF; DNA: TGTGCCAGCAGCTCCTGGGGTGGGTTCTACGAGCAGTACTTC
V: TRBV7-2; J: TRBJ2-5; size: once; length: 14; D: .; CDR3: CASSLVSRVETQYF; DNA: TGTGCCAGCAGCTTAGTGTCGAGGGTTGAGACCCAGTACTTC
V: TRBV30; J: TRBJ1-1; size: .; length: 12; D: .; CDR3: CAWSGSVDEAFF; DNA: TGTGCCTGGAGTGGGTCGGTCGATGAAGCTTTCTTT
V: TRBV7-2; J: TRBJ1-2; size: .; length: 11; D: .; CDR3: CASSGRGGYTF; DNA: TGTGCCAGCAGCGGGAGGGGTGGCTACACCTTC